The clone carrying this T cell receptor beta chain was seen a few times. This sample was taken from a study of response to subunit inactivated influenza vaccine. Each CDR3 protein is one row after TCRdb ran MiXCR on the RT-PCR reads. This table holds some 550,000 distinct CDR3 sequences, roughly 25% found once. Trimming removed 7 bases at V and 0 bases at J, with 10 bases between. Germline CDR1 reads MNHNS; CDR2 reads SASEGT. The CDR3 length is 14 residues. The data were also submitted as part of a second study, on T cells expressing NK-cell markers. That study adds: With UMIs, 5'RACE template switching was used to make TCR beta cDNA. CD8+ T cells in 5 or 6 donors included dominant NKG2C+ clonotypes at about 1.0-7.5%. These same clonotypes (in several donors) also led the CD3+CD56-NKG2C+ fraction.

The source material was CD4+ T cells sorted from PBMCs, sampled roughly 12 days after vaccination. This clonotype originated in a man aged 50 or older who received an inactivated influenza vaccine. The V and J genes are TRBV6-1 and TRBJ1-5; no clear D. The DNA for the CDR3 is TGTGCCAGCAAAGGCCAGAATAGCAATCAGCCCCAGCATTTT. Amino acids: CASKGQNSNQPQHF.